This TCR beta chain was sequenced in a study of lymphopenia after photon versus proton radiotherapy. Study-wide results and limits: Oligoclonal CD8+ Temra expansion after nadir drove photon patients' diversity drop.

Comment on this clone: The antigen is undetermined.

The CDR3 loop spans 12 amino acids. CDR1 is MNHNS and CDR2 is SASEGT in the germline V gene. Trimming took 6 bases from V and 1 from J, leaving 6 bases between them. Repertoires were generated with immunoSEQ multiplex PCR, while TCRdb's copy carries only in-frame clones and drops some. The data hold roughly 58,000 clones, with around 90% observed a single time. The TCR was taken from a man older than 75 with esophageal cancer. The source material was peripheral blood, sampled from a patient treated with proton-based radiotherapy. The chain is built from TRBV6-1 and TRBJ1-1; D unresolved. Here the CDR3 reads CASRGGNTEAFF. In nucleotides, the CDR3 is TGTGCCAGCAGAGGAGGGAACACTGAAGCTTTCTTT.